This record concerns one T cell receptor (beta chain) sequence. The authors' processing: Estimates of nucleated cell counts were drawn from the amplification of reference gene primers. Assay used: immunoSEQ multiplex PCR; TCRdb lists only in-frame clones, some missing. Clonal size and the V and J genes are those of that table, whereas D and trimming came from the DNA. This table has 99,000 or so clones, approximately 85% appearing once. This entry comes from a study of blood T cell repertoires in COVID-19. Study background: PBMCs, B-cell-depleted T cells, or T cells were the source of the cDNA or gDNA that made up the material.

The CDR3 contains 13 residues. Deletions cut 7 bases from V and 7 bases from J, with 11 bases between. In germline, CDR1 is MNHEY, CDR2 SVGAGI. Sequenced material: peripheral blood. The chain uses TRBV6-5 and TRBJ1-6; D remains unclear. This TCR came from a man aged 60 to 69 with acute or convalescent COVID-19. The DNA for the CDR3 is TGTGCCAGCATCACAGCCATGAATTCACCCCTCCACTTT. Translated: CASITAMNSPLHF.